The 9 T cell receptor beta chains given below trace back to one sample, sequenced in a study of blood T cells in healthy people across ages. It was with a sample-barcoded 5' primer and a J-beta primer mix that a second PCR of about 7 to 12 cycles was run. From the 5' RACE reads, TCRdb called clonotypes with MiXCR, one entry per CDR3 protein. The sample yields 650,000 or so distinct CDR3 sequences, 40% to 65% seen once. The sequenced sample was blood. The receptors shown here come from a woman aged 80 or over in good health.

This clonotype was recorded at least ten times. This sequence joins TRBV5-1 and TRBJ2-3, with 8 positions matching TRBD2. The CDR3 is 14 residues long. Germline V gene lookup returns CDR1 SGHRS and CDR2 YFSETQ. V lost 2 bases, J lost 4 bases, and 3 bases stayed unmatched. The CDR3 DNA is TGCGCCAGCAGCTTCCCTAGCGGGCCAGATACGCAGTATTTT. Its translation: CASSFPSGPDTQYF.

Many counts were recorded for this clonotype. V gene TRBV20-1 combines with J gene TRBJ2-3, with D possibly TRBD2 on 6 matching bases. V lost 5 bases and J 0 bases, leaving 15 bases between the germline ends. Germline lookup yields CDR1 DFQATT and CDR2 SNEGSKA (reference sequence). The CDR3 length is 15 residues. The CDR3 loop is CSASSGTPSTDTQYF. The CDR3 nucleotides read TGCAGTGCTTCCTCCGGGACTCCTAGCACAGATACGCAGTATTTT.

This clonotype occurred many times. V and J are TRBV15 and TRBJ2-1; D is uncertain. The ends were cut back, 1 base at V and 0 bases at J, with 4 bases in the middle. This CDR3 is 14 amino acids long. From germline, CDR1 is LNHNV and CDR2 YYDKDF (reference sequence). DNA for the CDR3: TGTGCCACCAGCAGAGTTGTCTCCTACAATGAGCAGTTCTTC. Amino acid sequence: CATSRVVSYNEQFF.

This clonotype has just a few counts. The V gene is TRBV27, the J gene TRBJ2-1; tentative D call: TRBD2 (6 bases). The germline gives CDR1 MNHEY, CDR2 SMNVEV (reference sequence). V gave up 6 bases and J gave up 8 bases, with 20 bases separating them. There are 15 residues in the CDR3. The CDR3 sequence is CASSGTAAREDEQFF. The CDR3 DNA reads TGTGCCAGCAGCGGCACTGCCGCCAGGGAGGATGAGCAGTTCTTC.

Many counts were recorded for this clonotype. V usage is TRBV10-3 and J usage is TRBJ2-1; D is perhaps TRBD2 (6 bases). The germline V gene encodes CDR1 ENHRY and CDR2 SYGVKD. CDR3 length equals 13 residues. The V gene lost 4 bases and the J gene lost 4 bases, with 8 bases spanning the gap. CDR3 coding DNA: TGTGCCATCAGTGGGGGAGGATACAATGAGCAGTTCTTC. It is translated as CAISGGGYNEQFF.

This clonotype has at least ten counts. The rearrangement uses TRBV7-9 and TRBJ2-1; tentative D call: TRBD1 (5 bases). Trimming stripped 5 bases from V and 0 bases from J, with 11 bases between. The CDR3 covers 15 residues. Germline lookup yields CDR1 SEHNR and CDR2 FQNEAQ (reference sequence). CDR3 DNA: TGTGCCAGCAGCCTAGGGGATAGCTCCTACAATGAGCAGTTCTTC. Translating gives CASSLGDSSYNEQFF.

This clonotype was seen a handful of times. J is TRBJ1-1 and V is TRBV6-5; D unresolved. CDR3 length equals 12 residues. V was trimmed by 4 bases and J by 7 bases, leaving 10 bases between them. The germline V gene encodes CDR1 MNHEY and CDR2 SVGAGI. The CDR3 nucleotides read TGTGCCAGCAGTTCCCCGGGGTATGAAGCTTTCTTT. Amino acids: CASSSPGYEAFF.

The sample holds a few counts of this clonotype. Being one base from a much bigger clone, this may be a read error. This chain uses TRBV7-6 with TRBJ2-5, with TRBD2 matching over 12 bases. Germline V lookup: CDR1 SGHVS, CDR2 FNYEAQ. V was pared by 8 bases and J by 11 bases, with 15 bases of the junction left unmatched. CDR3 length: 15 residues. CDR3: CASRATSGSYNEQYF. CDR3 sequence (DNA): TGTGCCAGCCGGGCGACTAGCGGGAGTTACAATGAGCAGTACTTC.

CDR3 nucleotides: TGTGCCAGCAGCTTAGCGACTAGCGGGGGGTTAGATACGCAGTATTTT. This translates into CASSLATSGGLDTQYF. The chain is built from TRBV7-2 and TRBJ2-3; 13 positions match TRBD2. J was trimmed by 5 bases and V by 0 bases; bases with no gene match: 2. The CDR3 has 16 amino acids. Germline V gene sequence: CDR1 SGHTA, CDR2 FQGNSA.